These 3 T cell receptor beta chains share one sample of origin, sequenced in a study of T cell responses to AZD1222 COVID-19 vaccine. The method was immunoSEQ multiplex PCR; TCRdb's version includes in-frame clones alone and lacks a portion of them. The table shows about 120,000 clones, with around 85% occurring only once. The specimen was peripheral blood, collected on day 0 of AZD1222 vaccination. The receptors shown here come from an adult in good health.

The chain combines TRBV3-1 (or the pseudogene TRBV3-2) with TRBJ1-6; D remains unclear. Looked up from germline, CDR1 is LGHDT and CDR2 is YNNKEL (reference sequence). V shed 4 bases and J shed 0 bases, with 13 bases lying between them. This CDR3 comprises 17 residues. The CDR3 sequence: CASSPRARLSYNSPLHF. The CDR3 region has the DNA TGTGCCAGCAGCCCCAGAGCGCGCCTCTCCTATAATTCACCCCTCCACTTT.

The V and J genes are TRBV5-1 and TRBJ2-7, with 15 bases aligning to TRBD2. Germline V gives CDR1 SGHRS, CDR2 YFSETQ. The CDR3 is 17 residues long. After removal of 4 bases from V and 3 bases from J, the junction contained 8 bases not matched to a gene. The CDR3, as DNA: TGCGCCAGCAGCCGTCGGACTAGCGGGAGGGGTAGCTACGAGCAGTACTTC. Residues: CASSRRTSGRGSYEQYF.

The genes are TRBV9 and TRBJ1-1, with a possible D match to TRBD1 (6 bases). Trimming pared 5 bases from V and 5 bases from J, leaving 37 bases between. From germline, CDR1 is SGDLS and CDR2 YYNGEE. This CDR3 spans 21 amino acids. The CDR3 DNA is TGTGCCAGCAGTGGGGCCGTGGGGGCTGGGAGCTTAATGGCCGACGGGACTGAAGCTTTCTTT. This translates into CASSGAVGAGSLMADGTEAFF.